This T cell receptor beta chain was captured in a study of blood T cells in healthy people across ages (dated by TCRdb to 2014 to 2015). Turning to the overall study: In model experiments, template switching captured roughly one uniquely barcoded TCR beta cDNA molecule for every two T cells. To track age-related changes in TCR beta repertoire diversity, the study relied on deep sequencing normalized with unique cDNA molecular identifiers. The donors were divided into four age groups: young (average about 16 years), middle-aged (about 40), aged (about 60) and long-lived (roughly 86). To avoid experimental bias, donors of different ages were randomly spread across the sequencing lanes. For two donors (one aged 18 to 30 and one aged 80 or older), the study analyzed two additional independent replicas of 1 million unique cDNA reads from the same blood draw.

Results the study describes overall, beyond this receptor: Because profiling used bulk unsorted PBMCs, naive and antigen-experienced compartments could not be compared conclusively. Estimates of total diversity from one million sequenced T cells were regarded as lower bounds and underestimates. Observed TCR beta diversity per million T cells fell roughly linearly with age, and a significant reduction was already apparent by age roughly 40. Compared with the aged group, more naive CD4+ T cells, fewer expanded clones and increased TCR diversity were shown by the long-lived group, suggesting age selection. Observed TCR beta diversity correlated strongly with the percentage of naive T cells measured by flow cytometry. Because donor CMV infection status was unknown, age-related changes in expanded clonotypes were potentially confounded.

As regards this clonotype: No cognate antigen has been identified for it. One base away lies a much larger clone, so this may be a sequencing read error.

From a lookup of the germline V gene, CDR1 and CDR2 are SGHTA and FQGNSA. Measured from the cysteine to the phenylalanine, the CDR3 is 15 residues long. The kept DNA is CDR3 alone, 45 bases in frame from the first base. The V and J ends are trimmed by 5 bases and 5 bases, leaving 15 bases between them. Systemically healthy Caucasian individuals from Russia, 39 in total and aged roughly 6 to 100 years, were included as donors. Ten milliliters of peripheral blood were collected from each donor into EDTA-treated Vacutainer tubes. PBMCs were isolated by Ficoll-Paque density-gradient centrifugation, with at least 7 million obtained per sample. Trizol reagent was used to extract total RNA from the PBMCs, yielding at least 6 micrograms per sample. For every donor, an aliquot of PBMCs went through flow cytometry to measure the percentages of naive CD45RAhigh/CD27high T cells. Library preparation was by 5' RACE. Sequenced on an Illumina HiSeq 2500. The second PCR ran for roughly 7 to 12 cycles and used a J-beta primer mix along with a sample-barcoded 5' primer. A template-switch 5' adaptor carrying 12 random nucleotides introduced a unique molecular identifier onto each TCR beta cDNA molecule. Each sample yielded at least 3 million CDR3-containing paired-end reads. First-strand cDNA was synthesized from all RNA with the Mint cDNA synthesis kit, primed by a TRBC-specific oligonucleotide. All cDNA was treated with uracil-DNA glycosylase and then went through a first 18-cycle PCR with the universal primers M1SS and BC2_uni_R. In the source study's methods: Normalization of each sample was performed by random selection of 1 million high-quality reads, each carrying a distinct molecular identifier. Reads with shared molecular identifiers were discarded instead of being binned into consensus sequences. MiTCR, with a Q25 quality threshold and the strictest error-elimination algorithm, was used for CDR3 identification, clonotype clustering and error correction. Lower-bound total TCR beta diversity was estimated with a nonparametric unseen species model using Euler transformation. TCRdb's own reprocessing of the public reads used fastp at Q25 and MiXCR and kept productive beta chains. Each record represents a unique CDR3 protein, reported with the most common genes and DNA among its rows. The V and J calls reflect TCRdb's pipeline rather than the authors' work. The sample profile shows over a million distinct CDR3 sequences; approximately 43% of them were found once. About 4.1% of the sample is in the top ten clones.

The receptor chain draws on TRBV7-2 and TRBJ1-4; the D gene is not confidently resolved. The sequence derives from a woman between 18 and 29 years old in good health. The sequenced sample was blood. The nucleotide sequence reads as follows: TGTGCCAGCAGCCCGCGGCGGAGTACGAATGAAAAACTGTTTTTT. This translates into CASSPRRSTNEKLFF.